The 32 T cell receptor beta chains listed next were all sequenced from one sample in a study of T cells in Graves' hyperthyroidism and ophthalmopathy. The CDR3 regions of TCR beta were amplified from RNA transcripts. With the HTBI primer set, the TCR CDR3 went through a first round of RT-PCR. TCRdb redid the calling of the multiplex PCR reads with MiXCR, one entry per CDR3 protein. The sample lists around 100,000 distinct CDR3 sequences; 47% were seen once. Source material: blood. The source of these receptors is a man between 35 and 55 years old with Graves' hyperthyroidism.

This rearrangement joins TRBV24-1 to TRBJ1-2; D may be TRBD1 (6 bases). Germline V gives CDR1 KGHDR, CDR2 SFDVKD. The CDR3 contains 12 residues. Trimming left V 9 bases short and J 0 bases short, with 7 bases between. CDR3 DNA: TGTGCCACCGCAGGGGCTAACTATGGCTACACCTTC. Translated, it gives CATAGANYGYTF.

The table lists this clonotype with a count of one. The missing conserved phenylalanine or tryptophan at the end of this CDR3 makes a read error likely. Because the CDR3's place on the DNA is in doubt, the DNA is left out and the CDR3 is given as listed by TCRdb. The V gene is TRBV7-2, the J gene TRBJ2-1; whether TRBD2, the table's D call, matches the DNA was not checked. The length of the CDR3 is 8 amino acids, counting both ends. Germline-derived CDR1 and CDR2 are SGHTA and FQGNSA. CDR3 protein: CASSLVGG.

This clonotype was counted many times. The CDR3 protein is CASSLRPSSGNTIYF. CDR3 DNA: TGCGCCAGCAGCTTACGACCGTCCTCTGGAAACACCATATATTTT. The genes are TRBV5-1 and TRBJ1-3; D remains ambiguous. The CDR3 covers 15 residues. Trimming shortened V by 2 bases and J by 0 bases, and 9 bases separated the two germline ends. Germline lookup yields CDR1 SGHRS and CDR2 YFSETQ.

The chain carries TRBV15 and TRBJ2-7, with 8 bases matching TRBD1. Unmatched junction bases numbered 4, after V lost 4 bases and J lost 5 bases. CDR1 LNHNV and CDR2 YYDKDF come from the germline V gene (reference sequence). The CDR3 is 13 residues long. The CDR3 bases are TGTGCCACCAGCACCTGGACAGGGAACGAGCAGTACTTC. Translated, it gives CATSTWTGNEQYF.

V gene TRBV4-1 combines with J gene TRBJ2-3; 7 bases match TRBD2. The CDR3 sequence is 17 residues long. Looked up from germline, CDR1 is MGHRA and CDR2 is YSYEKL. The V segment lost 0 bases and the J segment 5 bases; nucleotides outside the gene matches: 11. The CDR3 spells CASSQDWSSGWRDTQYF. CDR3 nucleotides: TGCGCCAGCAGCCAAGATTGGAGTAGCGGGTGGAGAGATACGCAGTATTTT.

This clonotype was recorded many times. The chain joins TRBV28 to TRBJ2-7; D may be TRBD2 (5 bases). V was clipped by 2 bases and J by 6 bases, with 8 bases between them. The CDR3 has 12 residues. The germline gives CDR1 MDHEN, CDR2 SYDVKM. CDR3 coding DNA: TGTGCCAGCAGTTTAACGGGGTCCGAGCAGTACTTC. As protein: CASSLTGSEQYF.

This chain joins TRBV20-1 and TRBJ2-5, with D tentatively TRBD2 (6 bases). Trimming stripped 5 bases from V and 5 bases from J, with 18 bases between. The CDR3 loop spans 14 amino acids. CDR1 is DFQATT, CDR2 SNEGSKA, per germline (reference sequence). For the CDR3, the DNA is TGCAGTGCTTACCATCTGGGAGGTGGGGAGACCCAGTACTTC. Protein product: CSAYHLGGGETQYF.

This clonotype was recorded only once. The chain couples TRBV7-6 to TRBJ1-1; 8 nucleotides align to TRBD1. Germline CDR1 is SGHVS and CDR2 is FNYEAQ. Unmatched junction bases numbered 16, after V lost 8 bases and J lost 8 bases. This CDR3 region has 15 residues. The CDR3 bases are TGTGCCAGCGGCCAGAGACAGGGGAGGATAACCGAAGCTTTCTTT. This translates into CASGQRQGRITEAFF.

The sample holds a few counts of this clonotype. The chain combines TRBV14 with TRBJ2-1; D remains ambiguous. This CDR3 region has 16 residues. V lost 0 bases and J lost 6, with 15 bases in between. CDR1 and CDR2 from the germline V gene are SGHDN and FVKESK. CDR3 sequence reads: CASSQDTGSRSNEQFF. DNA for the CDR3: TGTGCCAGCAGCCAAGATACCGGTTCTCGGAGCAATGAGCAGTTCTTC. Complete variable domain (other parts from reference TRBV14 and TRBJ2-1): EAGVTQFPSHSVIEKGQTVTLRCDPISGHDNLYWYRRVMGKEIKFLLHFVKESKQDESGMPNNRFLAERTGGTYSTLKVQPAELEDSGVYFCASSQDTGSRSNEQFFGPGTRLTVL.

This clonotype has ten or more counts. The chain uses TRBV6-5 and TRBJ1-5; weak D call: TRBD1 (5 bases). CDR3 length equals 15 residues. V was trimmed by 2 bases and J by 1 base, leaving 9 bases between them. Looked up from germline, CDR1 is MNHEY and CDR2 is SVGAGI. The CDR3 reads CASSYRWGSNQPQHF. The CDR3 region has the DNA TGTGCCAGCAGTTACAGGTGGGGCAGCAATCAGCCCCAGCATTTT.

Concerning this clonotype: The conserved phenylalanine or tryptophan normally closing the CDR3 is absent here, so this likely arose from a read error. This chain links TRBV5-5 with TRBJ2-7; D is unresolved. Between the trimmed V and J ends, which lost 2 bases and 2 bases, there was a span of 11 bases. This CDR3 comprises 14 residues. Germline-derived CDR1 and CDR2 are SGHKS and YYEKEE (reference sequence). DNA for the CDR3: TGTGCCAGCAGCTTCATTCTTACCCCCTACGAGCAGTACTCC. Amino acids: CASSFILTPYEQYS.

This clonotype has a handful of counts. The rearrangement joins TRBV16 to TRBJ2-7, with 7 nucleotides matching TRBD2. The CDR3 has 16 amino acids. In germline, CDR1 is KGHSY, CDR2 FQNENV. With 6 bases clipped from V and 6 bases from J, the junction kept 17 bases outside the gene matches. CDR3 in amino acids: CASSSSFSKRDGEQYF. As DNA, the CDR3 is TGTGCCAGCAGTTCCTCTTTTTCCAAGCGGGATGGCGAGCAGTACTTC.

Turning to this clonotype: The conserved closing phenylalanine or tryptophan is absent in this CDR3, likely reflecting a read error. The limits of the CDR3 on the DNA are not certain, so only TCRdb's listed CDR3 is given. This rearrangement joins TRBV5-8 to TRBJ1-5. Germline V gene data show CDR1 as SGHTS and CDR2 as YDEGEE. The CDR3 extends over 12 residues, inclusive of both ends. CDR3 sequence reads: CASSLVNQPRHS.

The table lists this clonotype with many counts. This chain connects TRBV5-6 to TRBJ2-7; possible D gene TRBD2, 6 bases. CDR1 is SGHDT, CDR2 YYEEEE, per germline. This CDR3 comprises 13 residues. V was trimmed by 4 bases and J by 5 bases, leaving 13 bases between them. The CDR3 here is CASSLRGEDEQYF. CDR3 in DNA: TGTGCCAGCAGCCTACGAGGGGAGGACGAGCAGTACTTC.

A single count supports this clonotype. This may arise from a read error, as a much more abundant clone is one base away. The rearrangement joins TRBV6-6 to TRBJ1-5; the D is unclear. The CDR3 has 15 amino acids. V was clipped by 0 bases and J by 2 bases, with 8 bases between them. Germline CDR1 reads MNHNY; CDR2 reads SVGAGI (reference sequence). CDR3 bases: TGTGCCAGCAGTTACTCGGGATTCGGCAATCAGCCCCAGCATTTT. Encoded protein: CASSYSGFGNQPQHF.

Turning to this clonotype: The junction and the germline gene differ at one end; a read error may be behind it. The DNA for the CDR3 is TGCGCCAGCAGCCATACGGACCGGACTAGCTCCTACAATGAGCAGTTCTTC. This codes for CASSHTDRTSSYNEQFF. The chain recombines TRBV7-2 with TRBJ2-1, with 7 bases aligning to TRBD2. Germline values: CDR1 SGHTA, CDR2 FQGNSA. CDR3 length equals 17 residues.

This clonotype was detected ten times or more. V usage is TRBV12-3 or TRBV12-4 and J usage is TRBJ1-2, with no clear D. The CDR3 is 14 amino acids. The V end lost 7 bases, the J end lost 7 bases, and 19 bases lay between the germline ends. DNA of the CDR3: TGTGCCAGCACCCATGGTCGGGGAGTCCGTGGCTACACCTTC. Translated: CASTHGRGVRGYTF.

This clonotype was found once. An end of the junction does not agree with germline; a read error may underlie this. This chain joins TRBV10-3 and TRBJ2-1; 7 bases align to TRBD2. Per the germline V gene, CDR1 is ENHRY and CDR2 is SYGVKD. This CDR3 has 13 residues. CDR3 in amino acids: CAAREGLNNEQLF. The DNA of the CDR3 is TGTGCCGCCAGGGAGGGGCTCAACAATGAGCAGCTCTTC.

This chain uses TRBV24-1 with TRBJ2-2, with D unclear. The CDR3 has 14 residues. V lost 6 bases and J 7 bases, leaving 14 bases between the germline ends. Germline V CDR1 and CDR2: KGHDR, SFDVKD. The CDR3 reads CATSLNRQNGELFF. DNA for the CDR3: TGTGCCACCAGTTTAAACCGACAAAACGGGGAGCTGTTTTTT.

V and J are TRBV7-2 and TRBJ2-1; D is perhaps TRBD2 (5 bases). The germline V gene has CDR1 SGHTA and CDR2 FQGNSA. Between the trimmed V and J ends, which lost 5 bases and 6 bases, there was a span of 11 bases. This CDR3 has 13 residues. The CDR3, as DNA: TGTGCCAGCAGCCTACCGACTACCAATGAGCAGTTCTTC. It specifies CASSLPTTNEQFF. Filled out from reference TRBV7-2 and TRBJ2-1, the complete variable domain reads GAGVSQSPSNKVTEKGKDVELRCDPISGHTALYWYRQSLGQGLEFLIYFQGNSAPDKSGLPSDRFSAERTGGSVSTLTIQRTQQEDSAVYLCASSLPTTNEQFFGPGTRLTVL.

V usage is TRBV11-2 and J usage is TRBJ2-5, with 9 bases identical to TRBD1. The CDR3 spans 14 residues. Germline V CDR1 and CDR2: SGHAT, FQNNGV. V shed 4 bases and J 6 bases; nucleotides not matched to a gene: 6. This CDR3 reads CASSSTGTGKTQYF. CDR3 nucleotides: TGTGCCAGCAGCTCCACCGGGACAGGGAAGACCCAGTACTTC.

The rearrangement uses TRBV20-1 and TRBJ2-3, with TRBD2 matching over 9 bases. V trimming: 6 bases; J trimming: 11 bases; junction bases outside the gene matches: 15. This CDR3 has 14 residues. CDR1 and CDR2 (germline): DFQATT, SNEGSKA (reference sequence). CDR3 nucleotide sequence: TGCAGTGCGGTATGGCGGGAGGGCTACAATGAGCAGTATTTT. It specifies CSAVWREGYNEQYF.

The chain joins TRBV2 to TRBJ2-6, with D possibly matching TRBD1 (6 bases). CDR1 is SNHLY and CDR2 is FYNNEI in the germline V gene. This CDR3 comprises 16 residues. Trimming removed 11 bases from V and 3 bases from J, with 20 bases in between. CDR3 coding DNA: TGTGCCTCAGGGGACCGACTGCCCTTTGGGGCCAACGTCCTGACTTTC. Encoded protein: CASGDRLPFGANVLTF.

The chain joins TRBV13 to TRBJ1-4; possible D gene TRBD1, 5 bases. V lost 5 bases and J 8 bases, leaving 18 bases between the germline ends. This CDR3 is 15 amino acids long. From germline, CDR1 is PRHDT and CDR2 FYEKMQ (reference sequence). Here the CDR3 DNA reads TGTGCCAGCAGCAAAGGAGGGGAGTCTGACGAAAAACTGTTTTTT. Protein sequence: CASSKGGESDEKLFF.

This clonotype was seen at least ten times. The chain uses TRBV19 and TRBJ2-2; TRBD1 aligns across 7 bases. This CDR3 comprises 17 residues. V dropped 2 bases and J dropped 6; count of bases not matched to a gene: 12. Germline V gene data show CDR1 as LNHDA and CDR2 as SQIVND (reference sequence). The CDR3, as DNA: TGTGCCAGTAGTATAAATCCTCCCGGGCAGGGGGCCGGGGAGCTGTTTTTT. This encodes CASSINPPGQGAGELFF.

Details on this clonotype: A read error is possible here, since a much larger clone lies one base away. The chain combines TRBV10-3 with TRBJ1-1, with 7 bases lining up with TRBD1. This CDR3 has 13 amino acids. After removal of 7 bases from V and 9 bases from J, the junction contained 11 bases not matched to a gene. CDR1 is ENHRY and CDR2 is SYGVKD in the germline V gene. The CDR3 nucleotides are TGTGCCATCAACCCTGCAGGGGGAACTAAAGCTTTCTTT. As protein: CAINPAGGTKAFF.

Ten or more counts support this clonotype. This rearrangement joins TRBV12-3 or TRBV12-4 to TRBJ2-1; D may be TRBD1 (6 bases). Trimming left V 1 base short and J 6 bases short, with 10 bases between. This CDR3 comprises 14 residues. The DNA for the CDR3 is TGTGCCAGCAGTTTAGGGGGGCTGGGCAATGAGCAGTTCTTC. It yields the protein CASSLGGLGNEQFF.

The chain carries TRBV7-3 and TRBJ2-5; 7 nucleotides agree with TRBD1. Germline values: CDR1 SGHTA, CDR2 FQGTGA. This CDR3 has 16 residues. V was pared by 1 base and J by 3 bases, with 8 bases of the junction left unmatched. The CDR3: CASSLMDRSPEETQYF. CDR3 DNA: TGTGCCAGCAGCTTAATGGACAGGAGCCCTGAAGAGACCCAGTACTTC.

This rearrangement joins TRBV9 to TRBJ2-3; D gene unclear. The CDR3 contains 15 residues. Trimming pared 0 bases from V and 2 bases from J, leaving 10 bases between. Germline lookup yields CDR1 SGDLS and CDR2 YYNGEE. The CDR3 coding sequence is TGTGCCAGCAGCGTAGGAACATCTAACACAGATACGCAGTATTTT. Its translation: CASSVGTSNTDTQYF.

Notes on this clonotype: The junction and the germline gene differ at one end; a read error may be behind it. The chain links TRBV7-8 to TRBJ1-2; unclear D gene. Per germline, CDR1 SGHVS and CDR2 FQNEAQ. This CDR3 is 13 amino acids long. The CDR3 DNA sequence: TGTGACAGCAGCTTAGAGGCAGGCTGTGGCTACACCTTC. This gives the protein CDSSLEAGCGYTF.

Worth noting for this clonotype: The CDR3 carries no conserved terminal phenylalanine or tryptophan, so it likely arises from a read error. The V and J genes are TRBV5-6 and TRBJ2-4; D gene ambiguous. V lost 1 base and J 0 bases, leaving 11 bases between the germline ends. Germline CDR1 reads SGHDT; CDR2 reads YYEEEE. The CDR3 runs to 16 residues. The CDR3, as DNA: TGTGCCAGCAGCTTGTCTGCAGTCCTAGCCAAAAACATTCAGTACTGC. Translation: CASSLSAVLAKNIQYC.

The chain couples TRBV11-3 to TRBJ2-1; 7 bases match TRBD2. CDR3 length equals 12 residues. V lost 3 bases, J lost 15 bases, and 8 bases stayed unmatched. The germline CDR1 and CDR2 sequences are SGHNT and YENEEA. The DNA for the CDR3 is TGTGCCAGCAGCTTCCTTGGGGGAGGGTGGTTCTTC. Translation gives CASSFLGGGWFF. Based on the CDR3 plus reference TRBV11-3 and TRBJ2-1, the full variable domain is EAGVVQSPRYKIIEKKQPVAFWCNPISGHNTLYWYLQNLGQGPELLIRYENEEAVDDSQLPKDRFSAERLKGVDSTLKIQPAELGDSAVYLCASSFLGGGWFFGPGTRLTVL.